The rows below give T cell receptor beta chains drawn from one sample of a study of blood T cell repertoires in COVID-19. Data came from immunoSEQ multiplex PCR; TCRdb stores just in-frame clones and leaves some out. This table holds 380,000 or so clones, 80% to 90% found once. Material for sequencing was peripheral blood. These receptors were collected from a middle-aged man with acute or convalescent COVID-19. CDR3s include the opening cysteine and the closing phenylalanine or tryptophan. A D gene is named only where the DNA matches it firmly. A row's size may be missing; if present it is once, few, many or a size class.

>.|TRBV29-1|TRBJ1-2|.
CSVSRDSGYGYTF
TGCAGCGTTAGCAGGGACTCCGGCTATGGCTACACCTTC
>.|TRBV7-2|TRBJ1-3|.
CASSLLGGSSSGNTIYF
TGTGCCAGCAGCCTACTCGGGGGGTCTTCCTCTGGAAACACCATATATTTT
>.|TRBV6-5|TRBJ1-5|TRBD1
CASRETGGNQPQHF
TGTGCCAGCAGGGAGACAGGGGGCAATCAGCCCCAGCATTTT
>.|TRBV28|TRBJ2-7|.
CASSFVGEVYEQYF
TGTGCCAGCAGTTTTGTGGGGGAGGTCTACGAGCAGTACTTC
>.|TRBV29-1|TRBJ2-1|TRBD2
CSVKGASGREGSYNEQFF
TGCAGCGTTAAAGGTGCTAGCGGGAGAGAAGGCTCCTACAATGAGCAGTTCTTC
>few|TRBV7-9|TRBJ2-6|.
CASWTEISGANVLTF
TGTGCCAGCTGGACAGAGATCTCTGGGGCCAACGTCCTGACTTTC
>.|TRBV2|TRBJ1-2|.
CVPRGGRNYGYTF
TGTGTACCTCGCGGGGGACGGAACTATGGCTACACCTTC
>.|TRBV4-1|TRBJ2-3|TRBD2
CASSQDEREITDTQYF
TGCGCCAGCAGCCAAGATGAGCGGGAGATCACAGATACGCAGTATTTT
>few|TRBV28|TRBJ1-3|.
CASSLYNQGNTIYF
TGTGCCAGCAGTTTATATAATCAGGGAAACACCATATATTTT
>.|TRBV29-1|TRBJ1-3|TRBD1
CSAKGTGDGNTIYF
TGCAGCGCCAAAGGGACAGGGGATGGAAACACCATATATTTT
>.|TRBV14|TRBJ2-1|TRBD2
CASSRTSAYNEQFF
TGTGCCAGCAGTCGGACTAGCGCCTACAATGAGCAGTTCTTC
>.|TRBV27|TRBJ1-3|.
CASSLREKASGNTIYF
TGTGCCAGCAGTTTACGGGAAAAGGCCTCTGGAAACACCATATATTTT
>.|TRBV4-1|TRBJ2-2|TRBD1
CASRGTANTGELFF
TGCGCCAGCCGAGGGACAGCGAACACCGGGGAGCTGTTTTTT
>.|TRBV19|TRBJ1-1|.
CASSIGPMMTEAFF
TGTGCCAGTAGTATTGGGCCGATGATGACTGAAGCTTTCTTT
>.|TRBV9|TRBJ2-1|.
CASSVGSGAYNEQFF
TGTGCCAGCAGCGTAGGTAGCGGAGCCTACAATGAGCAGTTCTTC
>.|TRBV19|TRBJ2-1|.
CASSIAMSSYNEQFF
TGTGCCAGTAGTATAGCAATGAGCTCCTACAATGAGCAGTTCTTC
>.|TRBV9|TRBJ2-3|TRBD2
CASSVTGLAGADTQYF
TGTGCCAGCAGCGTAACGGGACTAGCGGGAGCGGATACGCAGTATTTT
>.|TRBV7-6|TRBJ2-7|TRBD2
CASSPIGLAGLREQYF
TGTGCCAGCAGCCCGATCGGACTAGCGGGACTACGGGAGCAGTACTTC
>few|TRBV28|TRBJ1-2|.
CASTSGWGYGYTF
TGTGCCAGCACTTCGGGGTGGGGCTATGGCTACACCTTC
>.|TRBV6-5|TRBJ1-1|.
CASSYSTVTEAFF
TGTGCCAGCAGTTACTCAACGGTCACTGAAGCTTTCTTT
>few|TRBV9|TRBJ2-1|.
CASSVDSNEQFF
TGTGCCAGCAGCGTCGACAGCAATGAGCAGTTCTTC
>.|TRBV2|TRBJ1-3|.
CASSVSPGSGNTIYF
TGTGCCAGCAGTGTGTCTCCGGGCTCTGGAAACACCATATATTTT
>.|TRBV27|TRBJ2-7|.
CASSTRQSSYEQYF
TGTGCCAGCAGTACTCGACAGAGCTCCTACGAGCAGTACTTC
>once|TRBV6-6|TRBJ1-5|TRBD1
CASSYGTDQPQHF
TGTGCCAGCAGTTATGGGACAGATCAGCCCCAGCATTTT